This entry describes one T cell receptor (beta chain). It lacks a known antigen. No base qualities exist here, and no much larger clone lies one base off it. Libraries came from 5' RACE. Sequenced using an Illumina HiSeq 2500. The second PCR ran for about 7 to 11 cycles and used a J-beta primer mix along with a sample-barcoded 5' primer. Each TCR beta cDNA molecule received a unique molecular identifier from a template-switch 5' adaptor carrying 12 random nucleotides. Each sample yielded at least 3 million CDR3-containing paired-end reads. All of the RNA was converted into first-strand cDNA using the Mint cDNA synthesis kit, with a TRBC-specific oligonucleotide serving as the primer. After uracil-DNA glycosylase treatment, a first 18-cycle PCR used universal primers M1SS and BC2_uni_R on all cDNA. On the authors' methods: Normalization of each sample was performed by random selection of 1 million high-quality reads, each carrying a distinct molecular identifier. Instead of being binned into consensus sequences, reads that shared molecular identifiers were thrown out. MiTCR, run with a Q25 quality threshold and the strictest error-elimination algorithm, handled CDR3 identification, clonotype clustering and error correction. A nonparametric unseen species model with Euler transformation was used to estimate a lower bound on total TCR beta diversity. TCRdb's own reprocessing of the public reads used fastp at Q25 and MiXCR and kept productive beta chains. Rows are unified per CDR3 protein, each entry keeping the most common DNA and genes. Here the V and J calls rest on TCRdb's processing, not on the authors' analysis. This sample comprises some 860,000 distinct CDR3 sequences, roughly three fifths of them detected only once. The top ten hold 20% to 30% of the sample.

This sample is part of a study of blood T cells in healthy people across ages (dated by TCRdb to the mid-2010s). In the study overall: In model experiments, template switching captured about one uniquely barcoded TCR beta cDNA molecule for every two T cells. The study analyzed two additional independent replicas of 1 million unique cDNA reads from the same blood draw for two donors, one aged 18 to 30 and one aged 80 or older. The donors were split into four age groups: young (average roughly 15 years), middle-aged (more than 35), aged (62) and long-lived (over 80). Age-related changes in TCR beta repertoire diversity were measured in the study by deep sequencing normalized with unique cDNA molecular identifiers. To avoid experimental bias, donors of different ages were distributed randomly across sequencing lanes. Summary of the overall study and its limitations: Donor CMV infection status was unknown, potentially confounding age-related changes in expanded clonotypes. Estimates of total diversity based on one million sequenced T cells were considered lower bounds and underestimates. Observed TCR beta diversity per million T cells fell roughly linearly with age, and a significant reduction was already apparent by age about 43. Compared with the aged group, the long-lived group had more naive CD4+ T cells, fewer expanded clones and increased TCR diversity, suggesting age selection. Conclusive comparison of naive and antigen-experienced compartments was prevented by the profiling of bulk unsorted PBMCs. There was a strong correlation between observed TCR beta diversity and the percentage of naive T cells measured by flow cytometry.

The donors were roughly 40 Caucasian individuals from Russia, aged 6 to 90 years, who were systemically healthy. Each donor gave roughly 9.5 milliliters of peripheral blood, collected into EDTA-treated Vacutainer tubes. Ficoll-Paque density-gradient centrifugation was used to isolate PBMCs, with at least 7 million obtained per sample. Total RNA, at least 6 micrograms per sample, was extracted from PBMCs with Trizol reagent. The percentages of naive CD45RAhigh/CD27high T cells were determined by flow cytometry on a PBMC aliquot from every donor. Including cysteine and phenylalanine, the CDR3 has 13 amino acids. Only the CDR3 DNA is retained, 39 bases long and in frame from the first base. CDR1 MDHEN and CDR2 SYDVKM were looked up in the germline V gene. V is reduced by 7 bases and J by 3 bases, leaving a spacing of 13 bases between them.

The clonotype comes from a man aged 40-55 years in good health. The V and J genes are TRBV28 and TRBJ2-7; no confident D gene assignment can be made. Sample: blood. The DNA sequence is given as TGTGCCAGCAACAGCCATCTCTTCTACGAGCAGTACTTC. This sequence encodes CASNSHLFYEQYF.